This T cell receptor beta chain was recorded in a study of T-cell reconstitution after alpha-beta-depleted transplantation in children. Findings of the study overall: Approximately two months post-transplant, alpha-beta T cells reportedly originated from several hundred expanded graft clones.

Unique molecular identifiers tagged the TCRbeta library. Via MiXCR, TCRdb re-called the PCR reads, giving one row per CDR3 protein. The table lists 550,000 to 800,000 distinct CDR3 sequences, about 12% of them singletons. This clonotype was observed a handful of times. What it binds is unknown. The specimen comprised PBMCs, sampled before TCRalphabeta/CD19-depleted stem cell transplant. This TCR came from a girl aged 2 to 10 with congenital amegakaryocytic thrombocytopenia, due to receive a stem cell transplant.

The CDR3 spells CASSQDVGLARNEQFF. The CDR3 nucleotides are TGTGCCAGCAGCCAAGATGTAGGACTAGCGCGCAATGAGCAGTTCTTC. The chain employs TRBV3-1 and TRBJ2-1, with 9 nucleotides matching TRBD2. Looked up from germline, CDR1 is LGHDT and CDR2 is YNNKEL (reference sequence). V lost 0 bases, J lost 6 bases, and 6 bases stayed unmatched. The CDR3 consists of 16 residues.